This T cell receptor (beta chain) was sequenced during a study of T cells after somatic rescue of genetic block. V was shortened by 0 bases and J by 7 bases, with 16 bases between the two germline ends. This CDR3 spans 15 amino acids. Per germline, CDR1 MGHRA and CDR2 YSYEKL. Here immunoSEQ multiplex PCR was the method, and the copy in TCRdb shows in-frame clones only, minus some. Of about 63,000 clones in the sample, just over 90% were seen once. The sequenced sample consisted of peripheral blood mononuclear cells (PBMCs). The J gene is TRBJ2-7, the V gene TRBV4-1, with D perhaps matching TRBD2 (5 bases). The receptor was derived from a man aged 40-50 years. Here the CDR3 DNA reads TGCGCCAGCAGCCAAGATTTTAGCGCCGGTAGGGAGCAGTACTTC. Amino acids: CASSQDFSAGREQYF.